These T cell receptor beta chains were read from a single sample in a study of high-grade serous ovarian cancer treatment subgroups. Assay used: immunoSEQ multiplex PCR; TCRdb lists only in-frame clones, some missing. The table lists 13,000 or so clones, 88% of them singletons. Material: tumor tissue. These receptors originate from a human donor with high-grade serous ovarian cancer. Both conserved end residues are part of each CDR3. The order of the fields is clone size, V gene, D gene, J gene, CDR3 protein, CDR3 DNA. A D gene is named only where the DNA matches it firmly. Some rows have no size entry. The others give once, few or many, or a class for an expanded clone.

>.|TRBV5-1|TRBD1|TRBJ1-2
CASSGLGTGNGYTF
TGCGCCAGCAGCGGGCTGGGGACAGGGAATGGCTACACCTTC
>.|TRBV25-1|TRBD2|TRBJ2-1
CASSVYGSGKNNEQFF
TGTGCCAGCAGTGTATATGGTAGCGGGAAGAACAATGAGCAGTTCTTC
>.|TRBV6-1|TRBD1|TRBJ2-7
CASSFTGTGVEQYF
TGTGCCAGCAGTTTCACCGGGACAGGGGTCGAGCAGTACTTC
>.|TRBV7-2|TRBD1|TRBJ2-2
CASSPQGTNTGELFF
TGTGCCAGCAGCCCACAGGGGACCAACACCGGGGAGCTGTTTTTT
>.|TRBV19|.|TRBJ1-2
CASSSSGTGYGYTF
TGTGCCAGTAGTTCCTCCGGGACGGGCTATGGCTACACCTTC
>.|TRBV30|.|TRBJ2-5
CASSHQGTQYF
TGTGCCTCCTCACACCAAGGGACCCAGTACTTC
>.|TRBV28|.|TRBJ1-1
CASSPLGPEAFF
TGTGCCAGCAGTCCCCTAGGCCCTGAAGCTTTCTTT
>.|TRBV4-3|.|TRBJ2-3
CASSLSGSSTDTQYF
TGCGCCAGCAGCCTTAGCGGCTCTAGCACAGATACGCAGTATTTT
>.|TRBV11-2|.|TRBJ1-2
CASSHQGYGYTF
TGTGCCAGCAGCCACCAGGGATATGGCTACACCTTC
>once|TRBV2|.|TRBJ1-6
CASSGRQGGPNSPLHF
TGTGCCAGCAGTGGGCGGCAGGGAGGACCTAATTCACCCCTCCACTTT
>.|TRBV5-1|TRBD1|TRBJ1-2
CASSYYRGSGYTF
TGCGCCAGCAGCTATTACAGGGGATCTGGCTACACCTTC
>once|TRBV6-1|.|TRBJ1-5
CASSDWTAFSNQPQHF
TGTGCCAGCAGTGATTGGACAGCCTTTAGCAATCAGCCCCAGCATTTT
>.|TRBV10-3|.|TRBJ1-1
CAISEGNPGAFF
TGTGCCATCAGTGAGGGCAACCCTGGGGCTTTCTTT
>.|TRBV10-2|TRBD1|TRBJ1-2
CASSESRTGNYGYTF
TGCGCCAGCAGTGAGTCCCGGACAGGGAACTATGGCTACACCTTC
>.|TRBV6-1|.|TRBJ2-1
CASTLTENNEQFF
TGTGCCAGCACCCTGACAGAAAACAATGAGCAGTTCTTC
>.|TRBV18|.|TRBJ1-3
CASSPLNLINPYSGNTIYF
TGTGCCAGCTCACCACTGAACCTTATCAATCCCTACTCTGGAAACACCATATATTTT
>.|TRBV6-1|TRBD2|TRBJ2-7
CASSSLGGGSYEQYF
TGTGCCAGCAGCTCCTTGGGGGGGGGTTCCTACGAGCAGTACTTC
>.|TRBV11-2|.|TRBJ2-7
CASSLDSYSSYEQYF
TGTGCCAGCAGCTTAGACAGTTACAGCTCCTACGAGCAGTACTTC
>.|TRBV2|TRBD2|TRBJ2-3
CASSEKGLAGVTDTQYF
TGTGCCAGCAGTGAAAAGGGACTAGCGGGGGTCACAGATACGCAGTATTTT
>.|TRBV9|.|TRBJ2-3
CASSVAQFRGLSTDTQYF
TGTGCCAGCAGCGTAGCCCAATTTAGGGGCCTGAGCACAGATACGCAGTATTTT
>.|TRBV28|.|TRBJ2-7
CASRLGGTSTYEQYF
TGTGCCAGCAGACTGGGGGGGACATCAACCTACGAGCAGTACTTC
>.|TRBV9|.|TRBJ1-1
CASSVGWGPGTEAFF
TGTGCCAGCAGCGTAGGCTGGGGGCCCGGCACTGAAGCTTTCTTT
>.|TRBV6-6|.|TRBJ1-5
CASSIPRGPQHF
TGTGCCAGCAGTATACCACGGGGTCCCCAGCATTTT
>.|TRBV10-3|.|TRBJ1-2
CAISVGTGRANYGYTF
TGTGCCATCAGTGTGGGGACGGGGAGAGCTAACTATGGCTACACCTTC
>.|TRBV12-5|.|TRBJ1-4
CASGVGSSATNEKLFF
TGTGCTAGTGGCGTTGGATCATCCGCAACTAATGAAAAACTGTTTTTT
>.|TRBV19|TRBD1|TRBJ1-6
CASSVGRTGGASPLHF
TGTGCCAGTAGTGTAGGCCGGACAGGGGGAGCTTCACCCCTCCACTTT
>few|TRBV5-1|.|TRBJ1-6
CASSLEGSSYNSPLHF
TGCGCCAGCAGCTTGGAGGGAAGCTCCTATAATTCACCCCTCCACTTT
>.|TRBV5-8|TRBD1|TRBJ2-1
CASSRRDRGHNEQFF
TGTGCCAGCAGCCGTCGTGACAGGGGACACAATGAGCAGTTCTTC
>.|TRBV7-3|.|TRBJ2-2
CASSLTSGTGELFF
TGTGCCAGCAGCTTAACGTCCGGGACCGGGGAGCTGTTTTTT
>.|TRBV5-1|.|TRBJ2-5
CASSLGGLLGTQYF
TGCGCCAGCAGCTTAGGGGGGCTCTTGGGGACCCAGTACTTC
>.|TRBV18|TRBD2|TRBJ2-7
CASSRGGAGDSYEQYF
TGTGCCAGCTCGCGAGGGGGAGCGGGGGACTCCTACGAGCAGTACTTC
>.|TRBV6-6|TRBD2|TRBJ2-5
CASSGLAGGQETQYF
TGTGCCAGCAGTGGCCTAGCGGGGGGCCAAGAGACCCAGTACTTC
>.|TRBV30|TRBD1|TRBJ1-1
CAWAQGAPEAFF
TGTGCCTGGGCACAGGGGGCCCCTGAAGCTTTCTTT